This T cell receptor beta chain emerged from a study of blood T cells in healthy people across ages. Primers used in a second PCR of about 7 to 12 cycles were a sample-barcoded 5' primer and a J-beta primer mix. A single record per CDR3 protein comes from TCRdb applying MiXCR to the 5' RACE reads. This sample has 600,000 to 850,000 distinct CDR3 sequences, with about 42% found just once. Germline V gene sequence: CDR1 DFQATT, CDR2 SNEGSKA (reference sequence). This CDR3 has 12 residues. The germline V and J ends were trimmed by 4 bases and 11 bases, with 17 bases remaining between them. The authors drew about 9.9 milliliters of peripheral blood from each donor.

The TCR originated in a woman aged 60-75 years in good health. The J gene is TRBJ2-5, the V gene TRBV20-1, with D maybe TRBD2 (5 bases). Input material: blood. The CDR3 reads CSATSGGNEQYF. In nucleotides, the CDR3 is TGCAGTGCTACCTCCGGAGGCAATGAGCAGTACTTC.